Sequencing of this TCR beta chain was carried out in a study of blood T cell repertoires in COVID-19. Across the study: Donors in the United States, Italy and Spain gave samples during acute or convalescent COVID-19. T cells, B-cell-depleted T cells, or PBMCs provided the cDNA or gDNA that served as material.

Per the germline V gene, CDR1 is MNHEY and CDR2 is SMNVEV (reference sequence). V lost 8 bases and J 1 base, leaving 10 bases between the germline ends. The CDR3 totals 13 residues. Original processing notes: How many nucleated cells were present was estimated from reference gene primer amplification. The protocol was immunoSEQ multiplex PCR, while the TCRdb copy is restricted to in-frame clones and leaves out a portion. The V and J calls and clone size come from that table; D and trimming were worked out from the DNA. The table shows fewer than 200,000 clones, with 70% to 80% occurring only once. Specimen: peripheral blood. This receptor was obtained from a man aged 55-75 years with acute or convalescent COVID-19. The chain employs TRBV27 and TRBJ2-3, with unresolved D. The CDR3, as DNA: TGTGCCAGCGGTATGGGCCGCACAGATACGCAGTATTTT. Its translation: CASGMGRTDTQYF.